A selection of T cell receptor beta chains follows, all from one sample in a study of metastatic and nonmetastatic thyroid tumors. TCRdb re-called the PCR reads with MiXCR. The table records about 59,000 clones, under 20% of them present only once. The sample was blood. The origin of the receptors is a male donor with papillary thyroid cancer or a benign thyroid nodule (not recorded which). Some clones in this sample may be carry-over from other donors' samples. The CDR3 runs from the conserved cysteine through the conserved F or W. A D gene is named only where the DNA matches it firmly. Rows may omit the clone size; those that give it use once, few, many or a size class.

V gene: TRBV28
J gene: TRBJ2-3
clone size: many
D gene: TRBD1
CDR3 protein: CASRGGKRSTDTQYF
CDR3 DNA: TGTGCCAGCAGAGGGGGCAAGAGAAGCACAGATACGCAGTATTTT

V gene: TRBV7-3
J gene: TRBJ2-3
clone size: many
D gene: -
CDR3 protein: CASSLTGRTTDTQYF
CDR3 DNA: TGTGCCAGCAGCTTAACCGGGCGGACCACAGATACGCAGTATTTT

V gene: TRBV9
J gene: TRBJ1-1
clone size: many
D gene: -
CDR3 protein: CASSPGSDTEAFF
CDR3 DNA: TGTGCCAGCAGCCCCGGGTCAGACACTGAAGCTTTCTTT

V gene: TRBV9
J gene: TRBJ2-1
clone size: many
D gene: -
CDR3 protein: CASSAPTANEQFF
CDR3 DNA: TGTGCCAGCAGCGCCCCGACAGCAAATGAGCAGTTCTTC

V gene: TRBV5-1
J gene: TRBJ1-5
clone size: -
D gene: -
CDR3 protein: CASSLAGVSGQPQHF
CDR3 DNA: TGCGCCAGCAGCTTGGCCGGGGTTTCGGGTCAGCCCCAGCATTTT

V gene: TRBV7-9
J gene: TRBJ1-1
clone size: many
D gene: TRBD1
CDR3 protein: CASSFRDRGNTEAFF
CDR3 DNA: TGTGCCAGCAGCTTCAGGGACAGGGGGAACACTGAAGCTTTCTTT

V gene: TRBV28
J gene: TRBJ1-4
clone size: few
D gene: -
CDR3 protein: CASREIGGEKLFF
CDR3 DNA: TGTGCCAGCAGAGAAATTGGTGGTGAAAAACTGTTTTTT

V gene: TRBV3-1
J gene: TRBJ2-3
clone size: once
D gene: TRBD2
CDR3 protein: CASSPRRELLAGASSSTDTQYF
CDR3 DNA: TGTGCCAGCAGCCCCCGCCGCGAACTACTAGCGGGAGCTTCCTCTAGCACAGATACGCAGTATTTT

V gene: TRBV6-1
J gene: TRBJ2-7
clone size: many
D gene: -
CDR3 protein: CASSRGYEQYF
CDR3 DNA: TGTGCCAGCAGTCGGGGGTACGAGCAGTACTTC

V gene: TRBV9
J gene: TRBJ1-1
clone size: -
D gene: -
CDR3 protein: CASSVGANTEAFF
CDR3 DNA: TGTGCCAGCAGCGTAGGTGCAAACACTGAAGCTTTCTTT

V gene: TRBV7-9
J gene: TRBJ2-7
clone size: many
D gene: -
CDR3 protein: CASSLEGGLEQYF
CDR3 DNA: TGTGCCAGCAGCTTAGAGGGGGGCCTCGAGCAGTACTTC

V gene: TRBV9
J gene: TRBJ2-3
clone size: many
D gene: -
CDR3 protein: CASSVRADTDTQYF
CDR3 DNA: TGTGCCAGCAGCGTACGAGCGGACACAGATACGCAGTATTTT

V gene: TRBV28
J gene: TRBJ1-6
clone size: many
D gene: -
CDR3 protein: CASSILGNSPLHF
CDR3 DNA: TGTGCCAGCAGTATTCTGGGTAATTCACCCCTCCACTTT

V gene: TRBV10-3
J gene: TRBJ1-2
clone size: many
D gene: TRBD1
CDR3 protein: CAIRGQINYGYTF
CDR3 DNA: TGTGCCATCAGGGGACAGATTAACTATGGCTACACCTTC

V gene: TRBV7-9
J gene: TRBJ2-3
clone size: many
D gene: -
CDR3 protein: CASSGRRPDTQYF
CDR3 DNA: TGTGCCAGCAGCGGACGTCGGCCAGATACGCAGTATTTT

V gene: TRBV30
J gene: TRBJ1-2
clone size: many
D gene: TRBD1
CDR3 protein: CACPTGNSTYGYTF
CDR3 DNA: TGTGCCTGCCCGACAGGGAACAGTACCTATGGCTACACCTTC

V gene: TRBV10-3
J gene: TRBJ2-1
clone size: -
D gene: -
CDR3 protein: CAISESGFVGNNEQFF
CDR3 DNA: TGTGCCATCAGTGAGTCCGGTTTTGTAGGCAACAATGAGCAGTTCTTT

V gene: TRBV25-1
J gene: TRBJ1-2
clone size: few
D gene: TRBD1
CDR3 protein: CASSEGQGGRDVYTF
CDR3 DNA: TGTGCCAGCAGTGAAGGTCAGGGGGGTCGCGATGTCTACACCTTC

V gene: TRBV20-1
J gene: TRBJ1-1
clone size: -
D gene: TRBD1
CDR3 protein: CSASHRGRNTEAFF
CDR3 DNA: TGCAGTGCTAGTCACAGGGGTCGAAACACTGAAGCTTTCTTT

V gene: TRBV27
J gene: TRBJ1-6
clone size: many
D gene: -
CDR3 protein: CASSSKDDSYNSPLHF
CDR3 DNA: TGTGCCAGCAGTTCGAAGGATGATTCCTATAATTCACCCCTCCACTTT

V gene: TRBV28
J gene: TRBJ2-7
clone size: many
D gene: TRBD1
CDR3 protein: CASTPLQGDQYEQYF
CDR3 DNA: TGTGCCAGCACCCCCCTGCAGGGGGACCAGTACGAGCAGTACTTC

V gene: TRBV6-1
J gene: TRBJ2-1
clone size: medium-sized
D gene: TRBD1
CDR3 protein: CASSWDSSSYNEQFF
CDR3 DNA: TGTGCCAGCAGTTGGGACAGCTCCTCCTACAATGAGCAGTTCTTC

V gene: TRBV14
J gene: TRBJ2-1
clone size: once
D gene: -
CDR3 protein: CASSKFGSYNEQFF
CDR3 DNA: TGTGCCAGCAGCAAGTTTGGATCCTACAACGAGCAGTTCTTC

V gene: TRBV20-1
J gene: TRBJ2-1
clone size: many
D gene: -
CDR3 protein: CSARDNEQFF
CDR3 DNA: TGCAGTGCTAGAGACAATGAGCAGTTCTTC

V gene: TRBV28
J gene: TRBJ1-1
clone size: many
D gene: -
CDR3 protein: CASSLVGRVTEAFF
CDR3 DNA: TGTGCCAGCAGTTTGGTAGGGCGGGTCACTGAAGCTTTCTTT

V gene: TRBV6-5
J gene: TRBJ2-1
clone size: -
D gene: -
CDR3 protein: CASIYRRATYNEQFF
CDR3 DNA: TGTGCCAGCATTTACAGGCGAGCTACCTACAATGAGCAGTTCTTC

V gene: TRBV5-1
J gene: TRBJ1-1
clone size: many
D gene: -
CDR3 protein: CASSLPGTNTEAFF
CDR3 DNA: TGCGCCAGCAGCTTGCCCGGGACTAACACTGAAGCTTTCTTT

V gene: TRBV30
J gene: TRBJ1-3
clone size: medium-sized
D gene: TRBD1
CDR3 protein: CAWSVQGPGNTIYF
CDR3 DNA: TGTGCCTGGAGTGTACAGGGGCCCGGAAACACCATATATTTT

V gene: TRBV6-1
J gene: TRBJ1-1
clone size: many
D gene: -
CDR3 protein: CASSWGYHTEAFF
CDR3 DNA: TGTGCCAGCAGTTGGGGTTATCACACTGAAGCTTTCTTT

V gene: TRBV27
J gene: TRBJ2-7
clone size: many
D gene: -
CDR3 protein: CASSFGSNSYEQYF
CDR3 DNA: TGTGCCAGCAGTTTTGGCAGCAATTCCTACGAGCAGTACTTC

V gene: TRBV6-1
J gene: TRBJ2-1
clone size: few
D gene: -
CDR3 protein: CASSGDSGRPNDQFF
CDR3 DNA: TGTGCCAGCAGTGGAGACTCAGGGAGACCCAATGATCAGTTCTTC

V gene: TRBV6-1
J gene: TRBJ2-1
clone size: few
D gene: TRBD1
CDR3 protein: CASSFIQGNEQFF
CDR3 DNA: TGTGCCAGCAGCTTCATACAGGGGAATGAGCAGTTCTTC

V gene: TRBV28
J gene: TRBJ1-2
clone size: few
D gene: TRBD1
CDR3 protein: CAIIPRTGRAGGYTF
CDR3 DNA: TGTGCCATCATTCCCCGGACAGGGAGAGCAGGTGGCTACACCTTC

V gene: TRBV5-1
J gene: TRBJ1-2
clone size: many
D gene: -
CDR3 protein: CASSLAGQTSNYGYTF
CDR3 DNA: TGCGCCAGCAGCTTAGCGGGACAAACTTCTAACTATGGCTACACCTTC

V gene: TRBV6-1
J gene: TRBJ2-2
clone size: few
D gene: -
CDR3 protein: CACNGANTGELFF
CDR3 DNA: TGTGCCTGTAACGGGGCGAACACCGGGGAGCTGTTTTTT

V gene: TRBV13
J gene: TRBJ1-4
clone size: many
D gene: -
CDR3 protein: CASSSRLGHEKLFF
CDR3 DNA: TGTGCCAGCAGCTCCCGTTTGGGGCATGAAAAACTGTTTTTT

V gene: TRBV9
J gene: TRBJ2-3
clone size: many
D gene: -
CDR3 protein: CASSVWGASTDTQYF
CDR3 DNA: TGTGCCAGCAGCGTATGGGGGGCGAGCACAGATACGCAGTATTTT